Described below is a single TCR beta chain sequence and its context. The count of this clone is one. Its binding antigen is unknown. No base qualities exist here, and no much larger clone lies one base off it. Using the deep immunoSEQ assay, multiplex PCR amplified TCR CDR3 regions from genomic DNA. Extracted genomic DNA from each cell subset was distributed evenly across all wells of several immunoSEQ 96-well plates, and each plate was treated as a replicate. Each replicate PCR for sorted subsets received about 210 ng genomic DNA, equal to 28,000 or so T cell genomes. The purified libraries were quantified using a Qubit 3.0 fluorometer, sized with a Bioanalyzer 2100, and then quantified again using the KAPA Library Quantification kit. A separate single-read 150-cycle Illumina NextSeq 550 flow cell was used to sequence each immunoSEQ 96-well plate. The study's own analysis went as follows. The immunoSEQ output contained only junctional sequences without quality scores, so filtering could not match that applied to full-length reads. To assign V/J genes and CDR3, sequences were annotated against IMGT germline references using PyIR, a Python wrapper for IgBLAST v1.9. Reads were removed for weak V/J assignments (E-value above 1e-6), missing CDR3, stop codons, out-of-frame junctions, or ambiguous translated residues. A V3J clonotype was defined by an identical inferred V gene, J gene, and CDR3 amino acid sequence. Percentage overlap between repertoires was calculated by dividing the number of shared unique clonotypes by the size of the smaller repertoire. Three approaches were used to assess repertoire richness: RTK rarefaction, the Chao1 estimator, and Recon v2.1 estimates of unobserved clonotypes. Generation probabilities were computed with OLGA for all TCRbeta clonotypes obtained by the gDNA method from several donors. TCRdb limited this immuneACCESS table to in-frame rearrangements with V and J called. A share of clones is missing; checked studies link under half to unresolved V genes, and the rest is unexplained. That table gives V, J and clone size, and the DNA gave D and trimming. This sample has approximately 980,000 clones in its table, and roughly 72% of those were observed once. Of the sample, roughly 1.5% is held by the ten largest clones.

This sample is drawn from a study of shared clonotypes between healthy human individuals (dated by TCRdb to about 2020). For the wider study: Three men and two women, aged 18 to 49 years, made up the cohort. For each donor, CD4 naive and CD4 memory were each given three plates, CD8 naive was given two plates, and CD8 memory was given one plate. The study deeply sequenced blood TCR repertoires of roughly five healthy adults to estimate repertoire size and the extent of clonotype sharing between individuals. To increase sequencing depth and limit assay-specific biases, TCR repertoire library preparation and sequencing were carried out by different laboratories using diverse techniques. Leukapheresis yielded between about 0.94 and 9.5 billion PBMCs per donor.

V is reduced by 2 bases and J by 5 bases, leaving a spacing of 9 bases between them. Per the germline V gene, SGHTA is the CDR1 and FQGTGA is the CDR2. From cysteine to phenylalanine, the CDR3 is 13 amino acids long. CDR3 DNA is the only sequence kept; it has 39 bases, read in frame from the first base. Points the paper makes about the study in general: Sampling was restricted to blood, and TCR repertoires in tissues likely differ from the TCR repertoires found in blood. Rarefaction of sorted-subset datasets indicated incomplete sequencing despite the large sequencing depth. Naive subsets generally had larger estimated clonotype richness than memory subsets did. Based on pairwise subsampling, the degree of clonotype sharing among donors was expected to be affected by sequencing depth. Because the study included a small number of donors, the genetic and exposure-history diversity represented was limited. Clonotypes shared by all four sorted-subset donors showed higher generation probabilities than non-shared clonotypes. Roughly 5% of naive CD4, 3.5% of naive CD8, approximately 2% of memory CD4, and roughly 0.4% of memory CD8 clonotypes were shared across a handful of donors.

Healthy HIV-negative adults with no recently reported acute infections or vaccinations were included as donors. Every donor was a Caucasian adult residing in Nashville, Tennessee, USA. CD4+ T cells were enriched by magnetic negative selection, after which naive cells were positively selected on CD45RA and the negative fraction was taken as the memory subset. Blood was collected by leukapheresis, and PBMCs were isolated by Ficoll-Histopaque density gradient centrifugation and then cryopreserved in liquid nitrogen vapor phase. Analytical flow cytometry was used to check the purity and quantity of each magnetically sorted T cell population. Genomic DNA was isolated from each sorted fraction and quantified by UV absorbance on a Nanodrop 2000c.

What was sequenced was memory CD4+ T cells sorted from blood. This specimen's cell subset or site label, interpreted: CD45RA-negative fraction. The sequence joins TRBV7-3 to TRBJ1-1; the D region possibly corresponds to TRBD1 (5 bases align). The sequence was obtained from a man aged 18 to 29 in good health. The CDR3 region: CASSLRQKTEAFF. In nucleotides, the sequence is TGTGCCAGCAGCTTACGACAGAAAACTGAAGCTTTCTTT.